A selection of T cell receptor beta chains follows, all from one sample in a study of cytomegalovirus exposure and HLA in healthy donors. The data were produced by immunoSEQ multiplex PCR, yet TCRdb's version contains in-frame clones alone and is incomplete. The sample lists 100,000 to 150,000 clones; 94% were seen once. Sequencing was done on a sample of PBMCs. The receptors come from a woman under 30 in good health and CMV-seronegative. Each CDR3 is given with its conserved first and last residue. A D gene is named only where the DNA matches it firmly. Some rows have no size entry. The others give once, few or many, or a class for an expanded clone.

size: -; V: TRBV7-3; D: -; J: TRBJ2-1; CDR3: CASSSAGSYNEQFF; DNA: TGTGCCAGCAGCTCGGCGGGCTCCTACAATGAGCAGTTCTTC
size: once; V: TRBV10-1; D: -; J: TRBJ1-2; CDR3: CASSPMEGNGYTF; DNA: TGCGCCAGCAGCCCGATGGAGGGGAACGGCTACACCTTC
size: -; V: TRBV9; D: TRBD1; J: TRBJ1-2; CDR3: CASSGVRDRGTDGYTF; DNA: TGTGCCAGCAGCGGAGTTAGGGACAGGGGGACGGATGGCTACACCTTC
size: -; V: TRBV7-3; D: TRBD2; J: TRBJ2-3; CDR3: CASSPEGTSGVNTQYF; DNA: TGTGCCAGCAGCCCCGAAGGGACTAGCGGGGTGAATACGCAGTATTTT
size: -; V: TRBV5-1; D: -; J: TRBJ1-4; CDR3: CASSLTRVGEKLFF; DNA: TGCGCCAGCTCCCTAACCAGGGTGGGCGAAAAACTGTTTTTT
size: -; V: TRBV4-1; D: -; J: TRBJ1-3; CDR3: CASSQVGGSGNTIYF; DNA: TGCGCCAGCAGCCAAGTGGGGGGATCTGGAAACACCATATATTTT
size: once; V: TRBV25-1; D: -; J: TRBJ2-1; CDR3: CASSEYSSGTRANEQFF; DNA: TGTGCCAGCAGTGAATATTCGTCCGGGACTCGAGCCAATGAGCAGTTCTTC
size: -; V: TRBV28; D: -; J: TRBJ1-2; CDR3: CASSFPGANYGYTF; DNA: TGTGCCAGCAGTTTCCCGGGAGCTAACTATGGCTACACCTTC
size: -; V: TRBV28; D: TRBD1; J: TRBJ2-2; CDR3: CASSFPDRGPGELFF; DNA: TGTGCCAGCAGTTTCCCGGACAGGGGACCCGGGGAGCTGTTTTTT
size: -; V: TRBV15; D: -; J: TRBJ1-4; CDR3: CATSTHAGTNEKLFF; DNA: TGTGCCACCAGCACCCACGCAGGAACTAATGAAAAACTGTTTTTT
size: -; V: TRBV28; D: TRBD2; J: TRBJ2-1; CDR3: CASSLLAGGLGQFF; DNA: TGTGCCAGCAGTTTATTAGCGGGAGGCTTAGGGCAGTTCTTC
size: -; V: TRBV7-2; D: -; J: TRBJ2-5; CDR3: CASSPQLVARETQYF; DNA: TGTGCCAGCAGCCCCCAACTTGTAGCGAGGGAGACCCAGTACTTC
size: -; V: TRBV30; D: TRBD1; J: TRBJ2-5; CDR3: CAWRGQGGQETQYF; DNA: TGTGCCTGGAGGGGACAGGGAGGACAAGAGACCCAGTACTTC
size: -; V: TRBV5-1; D: TRBD2; J: TRBJ2-3; CDR3: CASIYGLAGDTQYF; DNA: TGCGCCAGCATCTACGGACTAGCGGGAGATACGCAGTATTTT
size: -; V: TRBV6-5; D: TRBD2; J: TRBJ2-7; CDR3: CASSYDISGRAYEQYF; DNA: TGTGCCAGCAGTTACGACATTAGCGGGAGGGCTTACGAGCAGTACTTC
size: -; V: TRBV6-5; D: -; J: TRBJ2-7; CDR3: CASSPGLYEQYF; DNA: TGTGCCAGCAGCCCGGGACTCTACGAGCAGTACTTC
size: -; V: TRBV18; D: -; J: TRBJ1-1; CDR3: CASSPQGSTEAFF; DNA: TGTGCCAGCTCACCCCAGGGGAGCACTGAAGCTTTCTTT
size: -; V: TRBV28; D: -; J: TRBJ1-4; CDR3: CASFEGANEKLFF; DNA: TGTGCCAGTTTCGAAGGGGCTAATGAAAAACTGTTTTTT
size: -; V: TRBV6-1; D: TRBD2; J: TRBJ2-5; CDR3: CASSEASGGQETQYF; DNA: TGTGCCAGCAGTGAGGCTAGCGGGGGCCAAGAGACCCAGTACTTC
size: -; V: TRBV10-3; D: -; J: TRBJ1-5; CDR3: CASDGSTGQPQHF; DNA: TGTGCCAGCGACGGGAGTACGGGTCAGCCCCAGCATTTT
size: -; V: TRBV6-5; D: -; J: TRBJ1-2; CDR3: CASKIGQSSGGYTF; DNA: TGTGCCAGCAAGATAGGACAGTCCTCAGGGGGCTACACCTTC
size: -; V: TRBV27; D: -; J: TRBJ2-1; CDR3: CASRGRGIRGNEQFF; DNA: TGTGCCAGCAGGGGTCGAGGGATCAGGGGCAATGAGCAGTTCTTC
size: -; V: TRBV2; D: TRBD1; J: TRBJ1-2; CDR3: CASSPGQGRRRGYGYTF; DNA: TGTGCCAGCAGCCCCGGACAGGGAAGACGGCGAGGCTATGGCTACACCTTC
size: -; V: TRBV19; D: -; J: TRBJ1-1; CDR3: CASTHSRWTEAFF; DNA: TGTGCCAGTACACACTCGAGGTGGACTGAAGCTTTCTTT
size: -; V: TRBV6-5; D: TRBD1; J: TRBJ1-3; CDR3: CASSGGTDSRNTIYF; DNA: TGTGCCAGCAGTGGAGGGACAGACTCAAGGAACACCATATATTTT
size: once; V: TRBV7-9; D: TRBD1; J: TRBJ1-6; CDR3: CASSLAQGSNSYNSPLHF; DNA: TGTGCCAGCAGCTTAGCACAGGGGAGTAACTCCTATAATTCACCCCTCCACTTT
size: -; V: TRBV5-1; D: TRBD2; J: TRBJ2-3; CDR3: CASSPGLAGGSTDTQYF; DNA: TGCGCCAGCAGCCCGGGACTAGCGGGAGGCAGCACAGATACGCAGTATTTT
size: -; V: TRBV23-1; D: TRBD1; J: TRBJ1-4; CDR3: CASRRKGQGTEKLFF; DNA: TGCGCCAGCAGACGTAAGGGACAGGGGACTGAAAAACTGTTTTTT
size: -; V: TRBV9; D: -; J: TRBJ1-3; CDR3: CASSVGPGYGNTIYF; DNA: TGTGCCAGCAGCGTAGGTCCAGGGTATGGAAACACCATATATTTT
size: -; V: TRBV19; D: -; J: TRBJ2-5; CDR3: CASRDRQETQYF; DNA: TGTGCCAGTAGGGACAGACAAGAGACCCAGTACTTC
size: -; V: TRBV11-2; D: -; J: TRBJ2-2; CDR3: CASRRSPSRAGELFF; DNA: TGTGCCAGCAGAAGAAGCCCGTCTCGTGCCGGGGAGCTGTTTTTT
size: -; V: TRBV13; D: TRBD1; J: TRBJ1-3; CDR3: CASSYSGTGVDTIYF; DNA: TGTGCCAGCAGTTATAGCGGGACAGGGGTGGACACCATATATTTT
size: -; V: TRBV5-1; D: TRBD1; J: TRBJ1-2; CDR3: CASSSTGEANYGYTF; DNA: TGCGCCAGCAGCTCGACAGGGGAGGCTAACTATGGCTACACCTTC
size: -; V: TRBV6-5; D: -; J: TRBJ2-3; CDR3: CASSFGDIQYF; DNA: TGTGCCAGCAGTTTTGGGGACATTCAGTATTTT
size: -; V: TRBV27; D: -; J: TRBJ2-7; CDR3: CASTSWSDHEQYF; DNA: TGTGCCAGCACGTCTTGGAGTGACCACGAGCAGTACTTC
size: few; V: TRBV18; D: -; J: TRBJ2-1; CDR3: CASSPPSLNEQFF; DNA: TGTGCCAGCTCACCACCTAGCCTCAATGAGCAGTTCTTC
size: once; V: TRBV18; D: TRBD2; J: TRBJ2-1; CDR3: CASSPPFKTGGHEQFF; DNA: TGTGCCAGCTCACCACCGTTTAAGACGGGAGGCCATGAGCAGTTCTTC
size: -; V: TRBV19; D: TRBD2; J: TRBJ2-1; CDR3: CASNKLASSYNEQFF; DNA: TGTGCCAGTAATAAACTAGCGAGCTCCTACAATGAGCAGTTCTTC
size: -; V: TRBV5-1; D: -; J: TRBJ1-6; CDR3: CASRGGDNSPLHF; DNA: TGCGCCAGCAGGGGGGGAGATAATTCACCCCTCCACTTT
size: -; V: TRBV6-1; D: TRBD1; J: TRBJ1-3; CDR3: CASRLDRGRGNTIYF; DNA: TGTGCCAGCAGGCTCGACAGGGGGCGCGGAAACACCATATATTTT
size: -; V: TRBV5-4; D: -; J: TRBJ1-6; CDR3: CASSQQRGLKRPSPLHF; DNA: TGTGCCAGCAGCCAACAAAGAGGACTCAAACGGCCTTCACCCCTCCACTTT
size: -; V: TRBV6-5; D: TRBD1; J: TRBJ1-2; CDR3: CASSSGGPNYGYTF; DNA: TGTGCCAGCAGTTCAGGGGGCCCTAACTATGGCTACACCTTC
size: -; V: TRBV7-9; D: -; J: TRBJ2-5; CDR3: CASSPTGLETQYF; DNA: TGTGCCAGCAGCCCCACAGGGTTAGAGACCCAGTACTTC
size: once; V: TRBV4-2; D: -; J: TRBJ2-7; CDR3: CASSQEPGNGEQYF; DNA: TGTGCCAGCAGCCAAGAGCCGGGAAACGGCGAGCAGTACTTC
size: -; V: TRBV30; D: TRBD2; J: TRBJ2-2; CDR3: CAWGGLAGGTNTGELFF; DNA: TGTGCCTGGGGGGGACTAGCGGGAGGTACGAACACCGGGGAGCTGTTTTTT
size: -; V: TRBV29-1; D: TRBD2; J: TRBJ2-1; CDR3: CSVFTGLANIEQFF; DNA: TGCAGCGTTTTTACGGGACTAGCTAATATTGAGCAGTTCTTC
size: -; V: TRBV28; D: -; J: TRBJ2-7; CDR3: CASSSGGGDEQYF; DNA: TGTGCCAGCAGTTCGGGGGGCGGCGACGAGCAGTACTTC
size: -; V: TRBV30; D: TRBD1; J: TRBJ1-2; CDR3: CAWSWGQGAQGYTF; DNA: TGTGCCTGGAGCTGGGGACAGGGGGCTCAAGGCTACACCTTC
size: -; V: TRBV28; D: -; J: TRBJ2-3; CDR3: CASRSPRPAGTQYF; DNA: TGTGCCAGCAGGTCCCCGAGACCTGCGGGTACGCAGTATTTT
size: once; V: TRBV18; D: TRBD1; J: TRBJ1-5; CDR3: CASSPTTVTGAQPQHF; DNA: TGTGCCAGCTCACCGACCACAGTGACAGGGGCTCAGCCCCAGCATTTT
size: -; V: TRBV6-1; D: -; J: TRBJ1-1; CDR3: CASSEITRMNTEAFF; DNA: TGTGCCAGCAGTGAAATTACCAGGATGAACACTGAAGCTTTCTTT
size: -; V: TRBV7-9; D: TRBD1; J: TRBJ1-5; CDR3: CASSPGTGYQPQHF; DNA: TGTGCCAGCAGCCCAGGGACAGGGTATCAGCCCCAGCATTTT
size: -; V: TRBV6-1; D: TRBD1; J: TRBJ2-5; CDR3: CASSEETGRYDSQYF; DNA: TGTGCCAGCAGTGAAGAGACAGGGAGATATGACTCCCAGTACTTC
size: -; V: TRBV11-2; D: TRBD2; J: TRBJ2-3; CDR3: CASSFSSAGGPADTQYF; DNA: TGTGCCAGCAGCTTTTCGTCGGCGGGGGGGCCCGCAGATACGCAGTATTTT
size: -; V: TRBV6-5; D: -; J: TRBJ1-1; CDR3: CASSYGWSTEAFF; DNA: TGTGCCAGCAGTTACGGGTGGAGCACTGAAGCTTTCTTT
size: -; V: TRBV7-9; D: TRBD1; J: TRBJ1-2; CDR3: CASRHPGQGGDYGYTF; DNA: TGTGCCAGCAGACACCCGGGACAGGGCGGAGACTATGGCTACACCTTC
size: -; V: TRBV9; D: -; J: TRBJ2-7; CDR3: CASSVDATQTFEQYF; DNA: TGTGCCAGCAGCGTAGATGCGACTCAAACCTTCGAGCAGTACTTC